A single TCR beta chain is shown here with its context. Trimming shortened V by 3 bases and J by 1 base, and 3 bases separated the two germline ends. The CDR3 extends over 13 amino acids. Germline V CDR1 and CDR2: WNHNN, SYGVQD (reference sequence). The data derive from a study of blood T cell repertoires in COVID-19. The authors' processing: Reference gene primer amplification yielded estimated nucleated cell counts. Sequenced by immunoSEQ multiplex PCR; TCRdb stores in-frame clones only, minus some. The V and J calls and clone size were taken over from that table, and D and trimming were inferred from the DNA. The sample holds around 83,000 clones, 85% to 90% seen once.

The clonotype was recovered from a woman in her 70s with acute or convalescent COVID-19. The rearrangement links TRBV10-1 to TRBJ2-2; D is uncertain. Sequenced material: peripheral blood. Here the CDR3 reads CASSDRNTGELFF. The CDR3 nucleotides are TGCGCCAGCAGTGACAGGAACACCGGGGAGCTGTTTTTT.